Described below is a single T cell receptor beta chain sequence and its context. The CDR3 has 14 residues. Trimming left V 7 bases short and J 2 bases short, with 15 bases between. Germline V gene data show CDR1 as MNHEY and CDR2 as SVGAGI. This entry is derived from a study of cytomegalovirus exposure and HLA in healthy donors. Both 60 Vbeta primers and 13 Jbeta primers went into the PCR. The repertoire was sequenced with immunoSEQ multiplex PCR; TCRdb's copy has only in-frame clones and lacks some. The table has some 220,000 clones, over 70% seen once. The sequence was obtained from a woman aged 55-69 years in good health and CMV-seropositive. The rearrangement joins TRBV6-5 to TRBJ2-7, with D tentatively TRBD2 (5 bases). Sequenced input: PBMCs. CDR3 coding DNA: TGTGCCAGCAAGAGGGCTTTCGGGCCCTACGAGCAGTACTTC. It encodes CASKRAFGPYEQYF.